Listed here is a single T cell receptor (beta chain). This clone's antigen is unknown. Per-nucleotide qualities are absent, and no much larger clonotype sits a single base away. The record originates from a study of blood T cells in healthy people across ages (dated by TCRdb to between 2015 and 2016). Study-level background: In model experiments, template switching captured roughly one uniquely barcoded TCR beta cDNA molecule for every two T cells. The study measured age-related changes in TCR beta repertoire diversity using deep sequencing normalized with unique cDNA molecular identifiers. The donors were split into four age groups: young (average 16 years), middle-aged (about 40), aged (approximately 59) and long-lived (over 80). To avoid experimental bias, donors of different ages were distributed randomly across sequencing lanes. The study analyzed two additional independent replicas of 1 million unique cDNA reads from the same blood draw for two donors, one aged 18 to 30 and one aged 80 or older. Study-wide conclusions, independent of this receptor: Because the CMV infection status of the donors was unknown, age-related changes in expanded clonotypes may potentially have been confounded. Total diversity estimates from one million sequenced T cells were considered lower bounds and underestimates. Observed TCR beta diversity correlated strongly with the percentage of naive T cells measured by flow cytometry. Compared with the aged group, the long-lived group had more naive CD4+ T cells, fewer expanded clones and increased TCR diversity, a pattern suggesting age selection. Since profiling was done on bulk unsorted PBMCs, naive and antigen-experienced compartments could not be conclusively compared. Observed TCR beta diversity per million T cells fell roughly linearly with age, and a significant reduction was already apparent by age roughly 40.

The receptor library was made with 5' RACE. This sample was sequenced with an Illumina HiSeq 2500. The second PCR ran for roughly 7 to 12 cycles and used a J-beta primer mix along with a sample-barcoded 5' primer. Each TCR beta cDNA molecule received a unique molecular identifier from a template-switch 5' adaptor carrying 12 random nucleotides. Each sample yielded at least 2.5 million CDR3-containing paired-end reads. The Mint cDNA synthesis kit, primed by a TRBC-specific oligonucleotide, was used to synthesize first-strand cDNA from all RNA. Following uracil-DNA glycosylase treatment, all cDNA underwent a first 18-cycle PCR with the universal primers M1SS and BC2_uni_R. The authors' analysis ran thus. For normalization, 1 million high-quality reads, each with a distinct molecular identifier, were randomly selected from each sample. Instead of being binned into consensus sequences, reads with shared molecular identifiers were discarded. MiTCR, run with a Q25 quality threshold and the strictest error-elimination algorithm, handled CDR3 identification, clonotype clustering and error correction. A nonparametric unseen species model with Euler transformation was used to estimate lower-bound total TCR beta diversity. TCRdb redid the processing of the public reads, applying fastp at Q25 and MiXCR, and retained in-frame beta chains. Under each unique CDR3 protein, matching rows form one entry showing the most common genes and DNA. Clone size and V and J calls follow TCRdb, not the original study. The sample table shows approximately 810,000 distinct CDR3 sequences, and around 34% are seen once. The top ten clones comprise 10% to 15% of the sample.

Systemically healthy Caucasian individuals from Russia, 35 to 50 in total and aged about 6 to 90 years, were included as donors. Approximately 9.3 milliliters of peripheral blood were collected from each donor into EDTA-treated Vacutainer tubes. Ficoll-Paque density-gradient centrifugation was used to isolate PBMCs, with at least 7 million obtained per sample. Total RNA, at least 6 micrograms per sample, was extracted from PBMCs with Trizol reagent. For every donor, an aliquot of PBMCs went through flow cytometry to measure the percentages of naive CD45RAhigh/CD27high T cells. V is trimmed back by 6 bases and J by 2 bases, and the junction contains 9 bases that no gene match accounts for. The CDR3 goes from the cysteine to the phenylalanine over 17 residues. The DNA shown is the 51-base CDR3, in frame from base 1.

This receptor was identified in a man between 18 and 29 years old in good health. The chain joins TRBV12-3 or TRBV12-4 to TRBJ2-7; 14 of the junction bases match TRBD2. The material sequenced was blood. The CDR3 region reads CASRPGTSGGLTYEQYF. In nucleotides, the sequence is TGTGCCAGCAGGCCAGGGACTAGCGGGGGCCTTACCTACGAGCAGTACTTC.